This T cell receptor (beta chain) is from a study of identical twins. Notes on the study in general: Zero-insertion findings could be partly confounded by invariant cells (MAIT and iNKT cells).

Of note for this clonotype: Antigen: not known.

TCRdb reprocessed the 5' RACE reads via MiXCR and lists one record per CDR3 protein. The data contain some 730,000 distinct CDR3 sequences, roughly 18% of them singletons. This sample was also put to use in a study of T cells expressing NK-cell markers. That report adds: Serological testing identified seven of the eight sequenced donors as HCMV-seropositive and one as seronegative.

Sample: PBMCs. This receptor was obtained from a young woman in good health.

The CDR3 nucleotides read TGCGCCAGCAGCCAAGAATCAAGGCGGGGGGGCTCCAATGAGCAGTTCTTC. This sequence encodes CASSQESRRGGSNEQFF. The gene calls are TRBV4-1 and TRBJ2-1; TRBD2 matches 9 bases. Unmatched junction bases numbered 9, after V lost 0 bases and J lost 6 bases. There are 17 residues in the CDR3. Germline V gene sequence: CDR1 MGHRA, CDR2 YSYEKL.